Shown below are 19 T cell receptor beta chains from a single sample sequenced in a study of blood T cell repertoires in COVID-19. Repertoires were generated with immunoSEQ multiplex PCR, while TCRdb's copy carries only in-frame clones and drops some. The sample consists of about 220,000 clones, 70% to 85% of them appearing once. Sequenced: PBMCs or T cells enriched from blood (not recorded which). These receptor sequences come from a woman aged 55-70 years who had recovered from COVID-19.

The chain employs TRBV6-2 or TRBV6-3 and TRBJ2-5, with TRBD1 as a possible D gene (6 bases). V was trimmed by 1 base and J by 1 base, leaving 7 bases between them. The CDR3 spans 14 residues. Germline V lookup: CDR1 MNHEY, CDR2 SVGEGT. The CDR3 region is CASSYLTGQETQYF. As DNA, the CDR3 is TGTGCCAGCAGTTACTTGACAGGCCAAGAGACCCAGTACTTC.

The table lists this clone with a count of one. The gene calls are TRBV19 and TRBJ1-1; 8 positions match TRBD1. From germline, CDR1 is LNHDA and CDR2 SQIVND (reference sequence). Trimming at V came to 6 bases and at J to 2 bases, leaving 2 bases not matched to a gene. The CDR3 contains 13 residues. DNA for the CDR3: TGTGCCAGTAGGACAGGGGTAAACACTGAAGCTTTCTTT. This translates into CASRTGVNTEAFF.

This chain joins TRBV20-1 and TRBJ1-6; a weak D match, TRBD1 (5 bases). The germline CDR1 and CDR2 sequences are DFQATT and SNEGSKA (reference sequence). The CDR3 is made up of 16 amino acids. Trimming removed 3 bases at V and 2 bases at J, with 14 bases between. The CDR3 DNA reads as TGCAGTGCTAGTCCGCGTCAGGGTGCCTATAATTCACCCCTCCACTTT. The encoded protein is CSASPRQGAYNSPLHF.

This clone was recorded once. The chain uses TRBV7-8 and TRBJ2-7, with D maybe TRBD1 (6 bases). CDR3 size: 15 residues. Trimming removed 5 bases from V and 0 bases from J, with 14 bases in between. Germline lookup yields CDR1 SGHVS and CDR2 FQNEAQ. The DNA of the CDR3 is TGTGCCAGCAGCCCCCGAGGACAGTTCTCCTACGAGCAGTACTTC. Its translation is CASSPRGQFSYEQYF.

The chain recombines TRBV4-2 with TRBJ1-2; no clear D. CDR1 is LGHNA, CDR2 YNFKEQ, per germline. V was pared by 4 bases and J by 8 bases, with 17 bases between. The CDR3 is made up of 14 amino acids. CDR3 sequence (DNA): TGTGCCAGCAGCCCTCACACTCGGGAGAGGGGCTACACCTTC. Translated: CASSPHTRERGYTF.

The V gene is TRBV5-1, the J gene TRBJ2-1, with TRBD1 identical over 8 bases. Germline-derived CDR1 and CDR2 are SGHRS and YFSETQ. The CDR3 covers 20 residues. Trimming removed 4 bases from V and 6 bases from J; junction bases left unmatched: 24. CDR3 DNA: TGCGCCAGCAGCAGGACAGGGCGGTTTGCGGCATCCATAGGGGCCAATGAGCAGTTCTTC. Translating gives CASSRTGRFAASIGANEQFF.

This sequence joins TRBV5-1 and TRBJ2-3; TRBD2 matches 9 bases. J lost 0 bases, V lost 0 bases, and 8 bases had no gene match. From germline, CDR1 is SGHRS and CDR2 YFSETQ. CDR3 length equals 18 residues. CDR3 sequence reads: CASSLGGSGRLSTDTQYF. The DNA of the CDR3 is TGCGCCAGCAGCTTGGGCGGGAGCGGGAGGCTTAGCACAGATACGCAGTATTTT.

The rearrangement links TRBV7-9 to TRBJ2-5; D unclear. Trimming took off 5 bases at V and 5 bases at J, with 15 bases between the two ends. Per germline, CDR1 SEHNR and CDR2 FQNEAQ (reference sequence). The CDR3 is 14 amino acids. CDR3 bases: TGTGCCAGCAGCCCGCCGCGGTACCGGGAGACCCAGTACTTC. Protein: CASSPPRYRETQYF.

The chain is built from TRBV12-3 or TRBV12-4 and TRBJ2-2, with 7 bases fitting TRBD1. The CDR3 length is 13 residues. Trimming took 2 bases from V and 7 from J; bases not matched to a gene: 1. CDR3 loop: CASSLQGVGELFF. As DNA, the CDR3 is TGTGCCAGCAGTTTACAGGGGGTCGGGGAGCTGTTTTTT.

The genes are TRBV18 and TRBJ2-1; TRBD1 aligns across 7 bases. From germline, CDR1 is KGHSH and CDR2 LQKENI. The CDR3 runs to 12 residues. V lost 4 bases and J lost 8; bases outside the gene matches: 2. CDR3 region: CASSLTGDEQFF. DNA for the CDR3: TGTGCCAGCTCACTAACAGGGGATGAGCAGTTCTTC.

For the CDR3, the DNA is TGTGCCAGTGCAGCGAGTGGCAGGGGTACTCAGCCCCAGCATTTT. As protein: CASAASGRGTQPQHF. The chain has TRBV19 and TRBJ1-5; possibly TRBD1 for D (6 bases). V was cut by 8 bases and J by 6 bases, with 20 bases left in between. Germline V CDR1 and CDR2: LNHDA, SQIVND (reference sequence). This CDR3 has 15 amino acids.

The chain is built from TRBV15 and TRBJ1-6; D is ambiguous. This CDR3 region has 15 residues. Trimming took off 5 bases at V and 0 bases at J, with 8 bases between the two ends. Germline-derived CDR1 and CDR2 are LNHNV and YYDKDF (reference sequence). The CDR3 DNA reads TGTGCCACCAGCTCTGGGAGCTCCTATAATTCACCCCTCCACTTT. It is translated as CATSSGSSYNSPLHF. Variable domain in full (rest from reference TRBV15 and TRBJ1-6): DAMVIQNPRYQVTQFGKPVTLSCSQTLNHNVMYWYQQKSSQAPKLLFHYYDKDFNNEADTPDNFQSRRPNTSFCFLDIRSPGLGDTAMYLCATSSGSSYNSPLHFGNGTRLTVT.

The chain links TRBV6-6 to TRBJ2-5; D unresolved. Germline-derived CDR1 and CDR2 are MNHNY and SVGAGI (reference sequence). V shed 4 bases and J shed 5 bases, with 8 bases lying between them. The CDR3 runs 12 residues. Written as DNA, the CDR3 is TGTGCCAGCAGTTTTGGCTCGGAGACCCAGTACTTC. It encodes CASSFGSETQYF.

This chain links TRBV5-1 with TRBJ2-1, with TRBD1 matching over 7 bases. Trimming cost V 4 bases and J 3 bases; bases outside gene matches: 7. This CDR3 spans 15 amino acids. Germline V gives CDR1 SGHRS, CDR2 YFSETQ. The CDR3 loop reads CASSPDRAVYNEQFF. CDR3 nucleotides: TGCGCCAGCAGCCCAGACAGGGCGGTCTACAATGAGCAGTTCTTC.

The rearrangement joins TRBV2 to TRBJ1-6, with TRBD1 as a possible D gene (5 bases). With 6 bases removed from V and 0 bases from J, the gap between germline ends came to 9 bases. In germline, CDR1 is SNHLY, CDR2 FYNNEI. This CDR3 region has 15 residues. The CDR3 coding sequence is TGTGCCAGCAGGACAGAAAGCTCCTATAATTCACCCCTCCACTTT. It specifies CASRTESSYNSPLHF.

The rearrangement links TRBV4-3 to TRBJ2-2; perhaps TRBD2 as D (5 bases). The CDR3 spans 14 residues. Trimming stripped 4 bases from V and 6 bases from J, with 12 bases between. Germline-derived CDR1 and CDR2 are LGHNA and YSLEER. CDR3 sequence: CASSLREGPGELFF. The DNA for the CDR3 is TGCGCCAGCAGCCTCAGAGAGGGCCCCGGGGAGCTGTTTTTT.

J is TRBJ1-1 and V is TRBV6-5; D uncertain. The CDR3 sequence is 13 residues long. The V end lost 6 bases, the J end lost 5 bases, and 13 bases lay between the germline ends. CDR1 is MNHEY, CDR2 SVGAGI, per germline. The CDR3 bases are TGTGCCAGCAGCTTAAAGAGACTAACTGAAGCTTTCTTT. Protein sequence: CASSLKRLTEAFF.

This chain links TRBV19 with TRBJ2-7; TRBD2 might be the D (6 bases). Germline V gene lookup returns CDR1 LNHDA and CDR2 SQIVND (reference sequence). The CDR3 has 13 residues. The V and J ends lost 2 bases and 6 bases respectively, with 11 bases between them. CDR3: CASSINRGTEQYF. The CDR3 coding sequence is TGTGCCAGTAGTATAAACCGGGGGACCGAGCAGTACTTC.

The chain uses TRBV14 and TRBJ2-1, with 16 bases aligning to TRBD2. CDR3 size: 20 residues. V shed 0 bases, J shed 2 bases, and the junction held 7 bases outside the gene matches. Germline CDR1 reads SGHDN; CDR2 reads FVKESK. The DNA for the CDR3 is TGTGCCAGCAGCCAAGAGATGGGACTAGCGGGAGGGCCCCCCTACAATGAGCAGTTCTTC. It encodes CASSQEMGLAGGPPYNEQFF. Full variable domain (missing parts from reference TRBV14 and TRBJ2-1): EAGVTQFPSHSVIEKGQTVTLRCDPISGHDNLYWYRRVMGKEIKFLLHFVKESKQDESGMPNNRFLAERTGGTYSTLKVQPAELEDSGVYFCASSQEMGLAGGPPYNEQFFGPGTRLTVL.